A selection of T cell receptor beta chains follows, all from one sample in a study of T cell changes during pregnancy in multiple sclerosis. The assay was immunoSEQ multiplex PCR, and TCRdb's table has in-frame clones only and misses some. Among 50,000 to 80,000 clones, 80% to 95% were seen once, and the ten largest hold 1.4%. The material was peripheral blood, obtained in the second trimester of pregnancy. Every receptor here comes from a female donor with multiple sclerosis, enrolled in a pregnancy study. CDR3s include the opening cysteine and the closing phenylalanine or tryptophan. A D gene is named only where the DNA matches it firmly. Not every row has a clone size; where given, it reads once, few, many or a size class.

v_call	clone_size	d_call	j_call	cdr3_nt	cdr3_aa
TRBV7-2	-	-	TRBJ1-5	TGTGCCAGCAGCCCGACAGGTTATCAGCCCCAGCATTTT	CASSPTGYQPQHF
TRBV6-1	-	TRBD2	TRBJ2-1	TGTGCCAGCAGTGACGGGGCGGGGGGGCCGGGACTAGCGGGAGGGTGGTTCTTC	CASSDGAGGPGLAGGWFF
TRBV28	-	TRBD1	TRBJ1-2	TGTGCCAGCAGTACCGGGACAGGGGCTGACTATGGCTACACCTTC	CASSTGTGADYGYTF
TRBV28	-	TRBD1	TRBJ2-5	TGTGCCAGCAGTCCTTACCGGGACAGGGAGAAAGAGACCCAGTACTTC	CASSPYRDREKETQYF
TRBV9	-	TRBD1	TRBJ2-4	TGTGCCAGCCCCCTGGACAGGGGCCTCCCCCTAGCCAAAAACATTCAGTACTTC	CASPLDRGLPLAKNIQYF
TRBV9	-	TRBD1	TRBJ1-4	TGTGCCAGCAGCGACCAGGGGGCCTATAATGAAAAACTGTTTTTT	CASSDQGAYNEKLFF
TRBV2	-	TRBD2	TRBJ2-3	TGTGCCAGCAGGAAAGATGCGGGAGCTAGCACAGATACGCAGTATTTT	CASRKDAGASTDTQYF
TRBV7-9	-	TRBD1	TRBJ1-1	TGTGCCAGCAGCTTTACAGGGGACACTGAAGCTTTCTTT	CASSFTGDTEAFF
TRBV27	-	-	TRBJ2-3	TGTGCCAGCAGTTTCGTTACTAGCCGAAACACAGATACGCAGTATTTT	CASSFVTSRNTDTQYF
TRBV28	-	TRBD1	TRBJ1-2	TGTGCCAGCAGCCCACGCGACAGGGCAATCTATGGCTACACCTTC	CASSPRDRAIYGYTF
TRBV10-3	-	TRBD1	TRBJ2-3	TGTGCCACGGCTTCTGGACAGGGCACAGATACGCAGTATTTT	CATASGQGTDTQYF
TRBV14	-	-	TRBJ2-7	TGTGCCAGCAGCCCTGGACCAGGGGTGCTCTCCTACGAGCAGTACTTC	CASSPGPGVLSYEQYF
TRBV28	-	-	TRBJ1-1	TGTGCCAGCAGTTTGAGCCCGGGTCTTAACACTGAAGCTTTCTTT	CASSLSPGLNTEAFF
TRBV6-5	-	TRBD1	TRBJ1-5	TGTGCCAGCAGCCGTACCGGGACAGGGGATCAGCCCCAGCATTTT	CASSRTGTGDQPQHF
TRBV6-5	-	-	TRBJ2-3	TGTGCCAGTTCTAAGCGGTACACAGATACGCAGTATTTT	CASSKRYTDTQYF
TRBV29-1	-	-	TRBJ2-7	TGCAGCGTCGGGGGAGGCCATACCCCCTACGAGCAGTACTTC	CSVGGGHTPYEQYF
TRBV5-1	-	TRBD2	TRBJ2-7	TGCGCCAGCAGCTTGGTACCTAGCGGGAGTTACGAGCAGTACTTC	CASSLVPSGSYEQYF
TRBV4-1	-	TRBD2	TRBJ2-2	TGCGCCAGCAGCCTCCCGGGGGGTAGTAACACCGGGGAGCTGTTTTTT	CASSLPGGSNTGELFF
TRBV6-5	-	-	TRBJ1-2	TGTGCCAGCAGACCGACAGGTTCGCGAGGCTACACCTTC	CASRPTGSRGYTF
TRBV2	-	-	TRBJ2-3	TGTGCCAGCAGGGCCAGACTTATGCGCACAGATACGCAGTATTTT	CASRARLMRTDTQYF
TRBV10-3	-	-	TRBJ2-7	TGTGCCATCAGCAACTCGATGAGCTCCTACGAGCAGTACTTC	CAISNSMSSYEQYF
TRBV19	-	-	TRBJ1-4	TGTGCCAGTAACAGACCTCGCCAGACGGAAAAACTGTTTTTT	CASNRPRQTEKLFF
TRBV7-9	-	TRBD1	TRBJ2-1	TGTGCCAGCAACCTCCGGGACAGGGATATTGATGAGCAGTTCTTC	CASNLRDRDIDEQFF
TRBV6-5	few	TRBD1	TRBJ1-2	TGTGCCAGCAGACACGACAGGGGAGGTGGCTACACCTTC	CASRHDRGGGYTF
TRBV10-1	once	TRBD1	TRBJ1-1	TGCGCCAGCAGAAAAAACGGACAGGGGGCGAGTAGAACTGAAGCTTTCTTT	CASRKNGQGASRTEAFF
TRBV5-1	-	-	TRBJ1-2	TGCGCCAGCAGCTTGGGGGGGGACTATGGCTACACCTTC	CASSLGGDYGYTF
TRBV5-1	-	TRBD1	TRBJ1-1	TGCGCCAGCAGCCACGGACAGGCCCTTGAAGCTTTCTTT	CASSHGQALEAFF
TRBV28	-	-	TRBJ1-6	TGTGCCAGCAGCTTCCAGGGTTATTCCTATAATTCACCCCTCCACTTT	CASSFQGYSYNSPLHF
TRBV5-1	-	TRBD1	TRBJ2-7	TGCGCCAGCAGCTTCTGGACAGGTTCATCCTACGAGCAGTACTTC	CASSFWTGSSYEQYF
TRBV9	-	-	TRBJ1-1	TGTGCCAGCAGCGCGCCAACAGTCAAGAACACTGAAGCTTTCTTT	CASSAPTVKNTEAFF